This TCR beta chain stems from a study of T cell responses to AZD1222 COVID-19 vaccine. Concerning this clone itself: Its antigen is not known.

Whole-study results and caveats: The breadth and depth of Spike-specific TCRs increased once two AZD1222 doses had been given. Without day 14 samples, only post-peak T cell repertoires were studied. The study identified only a handful of AZD1222 recipients as seropositive at baseline.

V gave up 3 bases and J gave up 4 bases, with 15 bases separating them. Per germline, CDR1 SGHDN and CDR2 FVKESK. This CDR3 region has 15 residues. TCRdb's table, derived via immunoSEQ multiplex PCR, lists solely in-frame clones and lacks some. The sample has about 180,000 clones, over 85% seen once. This material consisted of peripheral blood, taken 28 days after the second dose of the MenACWY control vaccine. The V call is TRBV14, the J call TRBJ1-2, with D possibly being TRBD1 (6 bases). The sequence came from an adult who received the MenACWY meningococcal vaccine as a control. CDR3: CASSQQTQGIYGYTF. Written as DNA, the CDR3 is TGTGCCAGCAGCCAGCAAACACAGGGCATCTATGGCTACACCTTC.